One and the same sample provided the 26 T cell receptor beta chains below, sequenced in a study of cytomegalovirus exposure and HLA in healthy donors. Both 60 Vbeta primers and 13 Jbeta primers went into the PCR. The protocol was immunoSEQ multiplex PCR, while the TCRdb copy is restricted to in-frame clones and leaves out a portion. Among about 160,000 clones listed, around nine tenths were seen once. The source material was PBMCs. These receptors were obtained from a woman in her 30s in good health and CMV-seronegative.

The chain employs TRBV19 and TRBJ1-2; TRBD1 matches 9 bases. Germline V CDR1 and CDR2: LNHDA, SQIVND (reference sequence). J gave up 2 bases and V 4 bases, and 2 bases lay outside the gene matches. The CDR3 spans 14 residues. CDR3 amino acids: CASSTTGGNYGYTF. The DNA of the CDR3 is TGTGCCAGTAGTACGACAGGGGGAAACTATGGCTACACCTTC.

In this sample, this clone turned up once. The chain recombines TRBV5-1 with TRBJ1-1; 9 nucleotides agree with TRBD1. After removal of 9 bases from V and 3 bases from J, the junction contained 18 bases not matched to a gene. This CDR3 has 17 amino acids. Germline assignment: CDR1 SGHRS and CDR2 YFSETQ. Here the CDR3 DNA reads TGCGCCATAACGCTAGACCCGACAGGGGGGAGTCACACTGAAGCTTTCTTT. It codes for CAITLDPTGGSHTEAFF.

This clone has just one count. CDR3 sequence: CASSPRTANTGELFF. For the CDR3, the DNA is TGCGCCAGCAGCCCCAGGACAGCGAACACCGGGGAGCTGTTTTTT. The chain combines TRBV5-1 with TRBJ2-2, with D maybe TRBD1 (6 bases). The CDR3 covers 15 residues. CDR1 is SGHRS, CDR2 YFSETQ, per germline. Trimming took 4 bases from V and 0 from J, leaving 10 bases between them.

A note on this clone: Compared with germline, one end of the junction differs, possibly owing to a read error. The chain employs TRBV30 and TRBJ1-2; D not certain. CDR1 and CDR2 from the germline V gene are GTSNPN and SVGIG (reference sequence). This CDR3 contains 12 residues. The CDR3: CAWSRSNYGYIF. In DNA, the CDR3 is TGTGCCTGGAGTAGGTCGAACTATGGCTACATCTTC.

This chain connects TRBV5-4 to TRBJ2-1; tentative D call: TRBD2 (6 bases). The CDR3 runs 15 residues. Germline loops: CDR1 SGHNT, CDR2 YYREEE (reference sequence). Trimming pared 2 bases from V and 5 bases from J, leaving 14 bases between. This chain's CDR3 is CASSFWASVNNEQFF. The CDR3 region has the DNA TGTGCCAGCAGCTTTTGGGCTAGCGTAAACAATGAGCAGTTCTTC.

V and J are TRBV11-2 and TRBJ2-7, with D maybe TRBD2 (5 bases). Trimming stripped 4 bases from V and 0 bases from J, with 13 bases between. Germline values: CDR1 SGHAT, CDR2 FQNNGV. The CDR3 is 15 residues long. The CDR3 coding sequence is TGTGCCAGCAGCTCCTCGAGGGAGCCCTCCTACGAGCAGTACTTC. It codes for CASSSSREPSYEQYF.

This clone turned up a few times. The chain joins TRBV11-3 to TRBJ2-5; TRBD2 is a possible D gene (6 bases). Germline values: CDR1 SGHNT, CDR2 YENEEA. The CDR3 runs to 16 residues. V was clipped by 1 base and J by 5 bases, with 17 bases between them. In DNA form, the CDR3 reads TGTGCCAGCAGCTTAGGGGCACGCGGGGCTGACGAGACCCAGTACTTC. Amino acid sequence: CASSLGARGADETQYF.

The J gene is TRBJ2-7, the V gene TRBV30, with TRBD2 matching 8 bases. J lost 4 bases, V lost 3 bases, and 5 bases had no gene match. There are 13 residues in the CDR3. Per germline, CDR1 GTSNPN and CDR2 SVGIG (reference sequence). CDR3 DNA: TGTGCCTGGAGGTTAGCGGGACAATACGAGCAGTACTTC. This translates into CAWRLAGQYEQYF.

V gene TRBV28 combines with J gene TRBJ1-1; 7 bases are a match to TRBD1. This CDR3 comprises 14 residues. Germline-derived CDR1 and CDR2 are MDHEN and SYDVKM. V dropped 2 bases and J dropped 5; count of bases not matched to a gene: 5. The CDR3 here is CASSLGQGVTEAFF. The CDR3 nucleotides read TGTGCCAGCAGTTTAGGGCAGGGGGTGACTGAAGCTTTCTTT.

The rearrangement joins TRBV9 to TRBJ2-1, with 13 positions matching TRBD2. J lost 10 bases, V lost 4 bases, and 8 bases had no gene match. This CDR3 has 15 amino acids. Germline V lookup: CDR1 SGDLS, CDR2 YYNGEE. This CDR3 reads CASSFGLAGVAEQFF. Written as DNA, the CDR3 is TGTGCCAGCAGCTTCGGACTAGCGGGAGTGGCGGAGCAGTTCTTC.

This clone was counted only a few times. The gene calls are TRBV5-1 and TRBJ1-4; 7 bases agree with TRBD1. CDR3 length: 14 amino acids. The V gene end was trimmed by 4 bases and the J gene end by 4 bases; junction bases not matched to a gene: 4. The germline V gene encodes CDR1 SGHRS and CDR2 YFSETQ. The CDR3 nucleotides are TGCGCCAGCAGCCCGGGACAGCTTAATGAAAAACTGTTTTTT. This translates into CASSPGQLNEKLFF.

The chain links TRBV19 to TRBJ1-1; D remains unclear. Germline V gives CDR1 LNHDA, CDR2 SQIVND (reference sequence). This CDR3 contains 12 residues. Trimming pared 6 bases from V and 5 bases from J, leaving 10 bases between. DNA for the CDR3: TGTGCCAGTAGCAGTGAAAGAACTGAAGCTTTCTTT. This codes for CASSSERTEAFF.

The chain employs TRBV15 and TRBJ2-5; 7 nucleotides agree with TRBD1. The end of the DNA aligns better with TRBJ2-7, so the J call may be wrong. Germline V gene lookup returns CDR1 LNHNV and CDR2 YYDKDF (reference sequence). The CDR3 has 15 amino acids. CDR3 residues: CATSGHRGASYEQYF. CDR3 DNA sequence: TGTGCCACCAGCGGACACAGGGGTGCGTCCTACGAGCAGTACTTC.

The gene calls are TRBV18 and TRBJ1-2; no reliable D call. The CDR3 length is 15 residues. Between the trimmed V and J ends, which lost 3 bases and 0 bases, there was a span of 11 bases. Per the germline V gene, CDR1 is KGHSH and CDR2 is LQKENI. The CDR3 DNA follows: TGTGCCAGCTCACCTGGCAGGCCTCCTAACTATGGCTACACCTTC. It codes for CASSPGRPPNYGYTF.

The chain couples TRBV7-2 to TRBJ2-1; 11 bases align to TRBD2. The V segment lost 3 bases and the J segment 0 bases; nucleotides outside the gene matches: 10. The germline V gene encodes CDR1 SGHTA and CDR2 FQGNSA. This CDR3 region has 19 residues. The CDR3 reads CASSFPRLAGTGSYNEQFF. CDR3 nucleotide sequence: TGTGCCAGCAGCTTCCCTCGACTAGCGGGGACAGGCTCCTACAATGAGCAGTTCTTC.

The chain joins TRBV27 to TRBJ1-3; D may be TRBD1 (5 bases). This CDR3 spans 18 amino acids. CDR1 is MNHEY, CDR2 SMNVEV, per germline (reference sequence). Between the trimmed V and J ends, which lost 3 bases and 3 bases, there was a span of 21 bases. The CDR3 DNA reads TGTGCCAGCAGTTTCTCTGGGGCAGGGTGGTTGAGTGGAAACACCATATATTTT. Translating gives CASSFSGAGWLSGNTIYF.

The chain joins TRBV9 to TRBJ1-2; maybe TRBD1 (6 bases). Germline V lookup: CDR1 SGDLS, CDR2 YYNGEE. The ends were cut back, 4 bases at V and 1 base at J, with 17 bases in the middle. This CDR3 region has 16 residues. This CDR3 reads CASSTHRDIINYGYTF. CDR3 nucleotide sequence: TGTGCCAGCAGCACCCACCGGGACATAATTAACTATGGCTACACCTTC.

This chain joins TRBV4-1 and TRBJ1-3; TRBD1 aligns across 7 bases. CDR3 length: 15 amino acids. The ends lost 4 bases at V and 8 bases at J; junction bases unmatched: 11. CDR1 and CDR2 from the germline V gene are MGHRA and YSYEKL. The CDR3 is CASSPLEGALYTIYF. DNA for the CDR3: TGCGCCAGCAGCCCCCTGGAGGGGGCTTTGTACACCATATATTTT.

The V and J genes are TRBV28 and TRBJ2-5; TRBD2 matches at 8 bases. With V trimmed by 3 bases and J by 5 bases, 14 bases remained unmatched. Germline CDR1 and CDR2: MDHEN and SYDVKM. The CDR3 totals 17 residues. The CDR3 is CASSFPGSGRHWETQYF. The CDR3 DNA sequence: TGTGCCAGCAGTTTCCCCGGGAGCGGGAGACATTGGGAGACCCAGTACTTC. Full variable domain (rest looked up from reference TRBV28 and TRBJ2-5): DVKVTQSSRYLVKRTGEKVFLECVQDMDHENMFWYRQDPGLGLRLIYFSYDVKMKEKGDIPEGYSVSREKKERFSLILESASTNQTSMYLCASSFPGSGRHWETQYFGPGTRLLVL.

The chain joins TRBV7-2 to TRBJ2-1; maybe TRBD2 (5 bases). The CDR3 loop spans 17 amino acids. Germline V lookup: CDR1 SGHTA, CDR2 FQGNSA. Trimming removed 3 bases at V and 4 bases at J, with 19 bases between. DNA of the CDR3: TGTGCCAGCAGCTTCGGAGGCTCCGTCTTCAAATACAATGAGCAGTTCTTC. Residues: CASSFGGSVFKYNEQFF.

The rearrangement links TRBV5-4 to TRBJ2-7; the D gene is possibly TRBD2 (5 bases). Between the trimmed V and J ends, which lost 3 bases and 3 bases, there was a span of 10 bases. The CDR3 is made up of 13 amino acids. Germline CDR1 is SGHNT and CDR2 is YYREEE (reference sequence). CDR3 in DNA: TGTGCCAGCAGCTCGAGGGAGAACTACGAGCAGTACTTC. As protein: CASSSRENYEQYF.

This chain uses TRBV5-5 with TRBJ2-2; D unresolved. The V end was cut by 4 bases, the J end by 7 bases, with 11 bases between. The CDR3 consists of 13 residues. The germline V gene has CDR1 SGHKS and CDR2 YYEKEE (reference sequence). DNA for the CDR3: TGTGCCAGCAGCGCCGCCTTTAGCGGGGAGCTGTTTTTT. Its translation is CASSAAFSGELFF.

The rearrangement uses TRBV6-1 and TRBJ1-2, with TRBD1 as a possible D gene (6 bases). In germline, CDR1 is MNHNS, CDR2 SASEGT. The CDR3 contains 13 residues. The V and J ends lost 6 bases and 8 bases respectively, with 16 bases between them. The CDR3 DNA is TGTGCCAGCAGGAACCTACAGGGCCGGGGCTACACCTTC. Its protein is CASRNLQGRGYTF.

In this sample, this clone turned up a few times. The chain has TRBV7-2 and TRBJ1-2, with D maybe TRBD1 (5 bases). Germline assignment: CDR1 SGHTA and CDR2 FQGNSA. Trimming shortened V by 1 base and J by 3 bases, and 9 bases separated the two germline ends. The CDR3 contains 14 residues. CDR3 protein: CASSLDVGDYGYTF. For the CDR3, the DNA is TGTGCCAGCAGCTTAGATGTAGGGGACTATGGCTACACCTTC.

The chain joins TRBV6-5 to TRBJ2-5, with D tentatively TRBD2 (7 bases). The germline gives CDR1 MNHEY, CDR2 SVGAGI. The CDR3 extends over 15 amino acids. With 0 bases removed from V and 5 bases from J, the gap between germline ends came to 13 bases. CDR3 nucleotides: TGTGCCAGCAGTTACTCGGGGGGAGGGGGGGAGACCCAGTACTTC. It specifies CASSYSGGGGETQYF.

CDR3 amino acids: CASSLTSGRAHEQYF. In DNA form, the CDR3 reads TGTGCCAGCAGTCTTACTAGCGGGAGGGCCCACGAGCAGTACTTC. This rearrangement joins TRBV2 to TRBJ2-7; 13 nucleotides align to TRBD2. Germline-derived CDR1 and CDR2 are SNHLY and FYNNEI. CDR3 length equals 15 residues. Trimming took 5 bases from V and 5 from J; bases not matched to a gene: 6.